Described below is a single T cell receptor beta chain sequence and its context. Its antigen is unknown. This specimen belongs to a study of blood T cells in healthy people across ages. CDR1 and CDR2 from the germline V gene are SGHRS and YFSETQ. There are 14 residues in the CDR3. V was trimmed by 3 bases and J by 4 bases, leaving 13 bases between them. Points from the study as a whole: Per million T cells, the diversity of TCR beta decreased roughly linearly as age advanced.

With a J-beta primer mix and a sample-barcoded 5' primer, a second PCR ran roughly 7 to 11 cycles. The template-switch adaptor, which had 12 random nucleotides, put a tag on each cDNA molecule. A single record per CDR3 protein comes from TCRdb applying MiXCR to the 5' RACE reads. The table shows over 1,300,000 distinct CDR3 sequences, with around 55% occurring only once. The rearrangement links TRBV5-1 to TRBJ1-1; tentatively, D is TRBD1 (5 bases). The sequence was collected from a man younger than 30 in good health. Specimen: blood. CDR3 residues: CASSSKRGPTEAFF. CDR3 nucleotides: TGCGCCAGCAGCTCAAAACGGGGCCCCACTGAAGCTTTCTTT.